Each of the 18 T cell receptor beta chains below was sequenced from the same sample in a study of T-cell memory formation after mild COVID-19. MiXCR, applied by TCRdb to the 5' RACE reads, yields one record per CDR3 protein. The sample has 400,000 to 500,000 distinct CDR3 sequences, roughly 17% seen once. The sample taken for sequencing was PBMCs or a T cell subset sorted from them (not recorded which). The receptors shown here come from a man aged 18-30 years who had mild COVID-19 (a few samples of this study predate the infection). Cell type and time point are not known.

The rearrangement uses TRBV20-1 and TRBJ2-1; D possibly corresponds to TRBD1 (5 bases). Trimming removed 5 bases at V and 4 bases at J, with 9 bases between. The CDR3 runs to 12 residues. Germline V gene data show CDR1 as DFQATT and CDR2 as SNEGSKA (reference sequence). In DNA form, the CDR3 reads TGCAGTGCTGAAGACAGATACAATGAGCAGTTCTTC. The encoded protein is CSAEDRYNEQFF.

This clonotype was counted a few times. CDR3 sequence: CASSPRTGAAGYTF. The CDR3 DNA sequence: TGTGCCAGCAGCCCAAGGACAGGGGCGGCTGGCTACACCTTC. The chain has TRBV7-9 and TRBJ1-2; 9 bases map to TRBD1. CDR3 length: 14 amino acids. Germline values: CDR1 SEHNR, CDR2 FQNEAQ (reference sequence). The junction had 8 bases not matched to a gene; V was cut back by 5 bases and J by 7 bases.

This sequence joins TRBV10-3 and TRBJ1-1, with 8 bases fitting TRBD1. CDR1 is ENHRY and CDR2 is SYGVKD in the germline V gene. This CDR3 has 13 amino acids. The trim removed 9 bases at V and 0 bases at J, leaving 3 bases unmatched. CDR3 protein: CAIRTGMNTEAFF. CDR3 in DNA: TGTGCCATAAGGACAGGGATGAACACTGAAGCTTTCTTT.

This clonotype was observed many times. V usage is TRBV27 and J usage is TRBJ2-2; D is perhaps TRBD1 (5 bases). CDR1 is MNHEY, CDR2 SMNVEV, per germline (reference sequence). V gave up 3 bases and J gave up 6 bases, with 14 bases separating them. CDR3 length equals 15 residues. CDR3 bases: TGTGCCAGCAGTTTGCGGCAGGGCCGTTCCGGGGAGCTGTTTTTT. Its protein is CASSLRQGRSGELFF.

This clonotype was found many times. The chain joins TRBV12-3 or TRBV12-4 to TRBJ1-2, with a weak D call TRBD1 (5 bases). This CDR3 spans 14 amino acids. V shed 5 bases and J shed 4 bases, with 14 bases lying between them. CDR3 in DNA: TGTGCCAGCAGTCGAACAGGAGAGGGCTATGGCTACACCTTC. It codes for CASSRTGEGYGYTF.

The chain combines TRBV29-1 with TRBJ2-1; 8 bases map to TRBD2. Germline V gene data show CDR1 as SQVTM and CDR2 as ANQGSEA. The CDR3 runs to 13 residues. The junction had 1 base not matched to a gene; V was cut back by 0 bases and J by 6 bases. CDR3 in amino acids: CSVEDRGGNEQFF. The CDR3 nucleotides read TGCAGCGTTGAAGATCGGGGGGGCAATGAGCAGTTCTTC.

This clonotype was detected a few times. The V and J genes are TRBV20-1 and TRBJ2-1, with 9 bases that match TRBD2. Trimming at V came to 5 bases and at J to 9 bases, leaving 11 bases not matched to a gene. The CDR3 is 14 amino acids. Germline CDR1 DFQATT, CDR2 SNEGSKA (reference sequence). The CDR3 coding sequence is TGCAGTGCTGAAAGCGGGAGGCTCCTTAGTGAGCAGTTCTTC. Protein: CSAESGRLLSEQFF.

CDR3 protein: CASTPPRGRGREKLFF. The CDR3 DNA sequence: TGTGCCAGTACCCCCCCCCGGGGCAGGGGCCGAGAAAAACTGTTTTTT. The chain links TRBV19 to TRBJ1-4; D possibly corresponds to TRBD1 (6 bases). The length of the CDR3 is 16 residues. Germline V gene sequence: CDR1 LNHDA, CDR2 SQIVND (reference sequence). V was cut by 7 bases and J by 8 bases, with 23 bases left in between.

This clonotype was seen many times. J is TRBJ2-5 and V is TRBV6-2 or TRBV6-3; D might be TRBD1 (5 bases). In germline, CDR1 is MNHEY, CDR2 SVGEGT. Between the trimmed V and J ends, which lost 5 bases and 0 bases, there was a span of 16 bases. The CDR3 covers 16 residues. The CDR3 sequence: CASSPRQGADQETQYF. CDR3 coding DNA: TGTGCCAGCAGTCCCCGGCAGGGTGCGGACCAAGAGACCCAGTACTTC.

The genes are TRBV5-1 and TRBJ1-2, with TRBD1 identical over 7 bases. V was clipped by 2 bases and J by 5 bases; unmatched bases: 6. This CDR3 comprises 14 residues. Germline CDR1 and CDR2: SGHRS and YFSETQ. The CDR3 here is CASSFAGTEYGYTF. The CDR3 nucleotides are TGCGCCAGCAGCTTTGCCGGGACAGAATATGGCTACACCTTC.

The chain recombines TRBV19 with TRBJ1-1; TRBD1 is a possible D gene (6 bases). From germline, CDR1 is LNHDA and CDR2 SQIVND (reference sequence). The CDR3 is 14 amino acids. Trimming took 1 base from V and 7 from J, leaving 13 bases between them. CDR3: CASSIARGLDEAFF. CDR3 DNA sequence: TGTGCCAGTAGTATAGCCCGGGGGCTCGATGAAGCTTTCTTT.

This clonotype turned up a few times. The gene calls are TRBV5-1 and TRBJ2-5, with D unclear. Looked up from germline, CDR1 is SGHRS and CDR2 is YFSETQ. The CDR3 has 13 amino acids. The V end lost 8 bases, the J end lost 2 bases, and 13 bases lay between the germline ends. The CDR3 DNA reads TGCGCCAGTGGAACGGACCTTCAAGAGACCCAGTACTTC. Protein sequence: CASGTDLQETQYF.

Only a few counts were recorded for this clonotype. The chain uses TRBV4-1 and TRBJ1-4; no reliable D call. Per germline, CDR1 MGHRA and CDR2 YSYEKL. The length of the CDR3 is 15 residues. Between the trimmed V and J ends, which lost 2 bases and 7 bases, there was a span of 14 bases. The CDR3 bases are TGCGCCAGCAGCCAATTGTTGCAGACTCGTGAAAAACTGTTTTTT. Translated: CASSQLLQTREKLFF.

This clonotype appeared once. The genes are TRBV2 and TRBJ2-2, with 8 nucleotides matching TRBD2. This CDR3 has 15 amino acids. J was trimmed by 1 base and V by 6 bases; bases with no gene match: 4. Germline CDR1 is SNHLY and CDR2 is FYNNEI. CDR3 loop: CASRAGAVNTGELFF. The CDR3 DNA is TGTGCCAGCAGAGCGGGGGCTGTGAACACCGGGGAGCTGTTTTTT.

The chain couples TRBV4-1 to TRBJ1-1; D not resolved. Germline V gives CDR1 MGHRA, CDR2 YSYEKL. The length of the CDR3 is 15 residues. V was cut by 0 bases and J by 0 bases, with 8 bases left in between. The CDR3 coding sequence is TGCGCCAGCAGCCAAGAAAAGGAGGTGAACACTGAAGCTTTCTTT. Amino acids: CASSQEKEVNTEAFF.

This rearrangement joins TRBV10-3 to TRBJ2-7; D is ambiguous. The CDR3 spans 13 residues. Looked up from germline, CDR1 is ENHRY and CDR2 is SYGVKD. Trimming removed 4 bases at V and 9 bases at J, with 16 bases between. CDR3 sequence reads: CAISAVPSIGQYF. In DNA, the CDR3 is TGTGCCATCAGTGCTGTCCCTTCAATCGGGCAGTACTTC.

Only a few counts were recorded for this clonotype. The chain combines TRBV10-3 with TRBJ2-3; D is uncertain. The V end lost 4 bases, the J end lost 1 base, and 9 bases lay between the germline ends. From germline, CDR1 is ENHRY and CDR2 SYGVKD. The CDR3 totals 14 residues. The CDR3 DNA reads as TGTGCCATCAGTGGGCGGACGGGCACAGATACGCAGTATTTT. Residues: CAISGRTGTDTQYF.

On this clonotype itself: Just one base apart from a much larger clone, this may be a read error. CDR3 sequence reads: CASSLGQSKHIQYF. The CDR3 DNA is TGTGCCAGCAGTTTAGGGCAGTCCAAACACATTCAGTACTTC. This chain joins TRBV12-3 or TRBV12-4 and TRBJ2-4; no clear D gene. CDR3 length: 14 residues.